This T cell receptor beta chain was identified in a study of blood T cell repertoires in COVID-19. Study information: The United States, Italy and Spain supplied acute and convalescent COVID-19 samples. The analysed material was cDNA or gDNA that came from T cells, B-cell-depleted T cells, or PBMCs.

Profiled with immunoSEQ multiplex PCR; TCRdb holds only in-frame clones, not every one. Of around 230,000 clones listed, roughly 89% are singletons. This CDR3 has 15 residues. Germline V gene lookup returns CDR1 GTSNPN and CDR2 SVGIG (reference sequence). The ends were cut back, 0 bases at V and 4 bases at J, with 13 bases in the middle. Participants spanned ages about 18 to 90 years and resided in 20 to 30 US areas. Cohorts were assigned according to the clinical history that participants reported. The receptor was derived from a man aged 18 to 29 with acute COVID-19. The material sequenced was PBMCs or T cells enriched from blood (not recorded which). The rearrangement links TRBV30 to TRBJ2-1, with D possibly TRBD2 on 5 matching bases. The CDR3 reads CAWSVGNGGYNEQFF. CDR3 sequence (DNA): TGTGCCTGGAGTGTGGGAAATGGCGGGTACAATGAGCAGTTCTTC.